The 21 T cell receptor beta chains presented below share a single source sample, sequenced in a study of blood T cell repertoires in COVID-19. Repertoires were generated with immunoSEQ multiplex PCR, while TCRdb's copy carries only in-frame clones and drops some. Found here are some 220,000 clones, 84% of them singletons; the top ten hold about a sixth. Sample: peripheral blood. These receptors were collected from a woman older than 75 with active or convalescent COVID-19.

This clone was counted a single time. The chain joins TRBV19 to TRBJ2-1; 7 bases are a match to TRBD2. The germline CDR1 and CDR2 sequences are LNHDA and SQIVND (reference sequence). The CDR3 runs to 15 residues. The ends lost 6 bases at V and 0 bases at J; junction bases unmatched: 5. The CDR3 spells CASRLSGNSYNEQFF. CDR3 nucleotides: TGTGCCAGTAGATTGAGCGGGAACTCCTACAATGAGCAGTTCTTC.

The chain couples TRBV18 to TRBJ2-4, with TRBD1 identical over 7 bases. CDR1 is KGHSH, CDR2 LQKENI, per germline. The CDR3 totals 17 residues. The V and J ends lost 3 bases and 3 bases, in that order; junction bases with no gene match: 11. CDR3 sequence: CASSPLNRGPLKNIQYF. The DNA of the CDR3 is TGTGCCAGCTCACCGCTAAACAGGGGCCCCCTCAAAAACATTCAGTACTTC.

The V and J genes are TRBV3-1 (or the pseudogene TRBV3-2) and TRBJ2-2; perhaps TRBD1 as D (5 bases). The V end was cut by 2 bases, the J end by 6 bases, with 10 bases between. This CDR3 region has 14 residues. Germline CDR1 and CDR2: LGHDT and YNNKEL (reference sequence). DNA of the CDR3: TGTGCCAGCAGCCAACAGGGATGGGCCGGGGAGCTGTTTTTT. As protein: CASSQQGWAGELFF.

The chain employs TRBV7-8 and TRBJ1-6; D gene uncertain. Germline CDR1 is SGHVS and CDR2 is FQNEAQ. The V and J ends lost 0 bases and 7 bases respectively, with 7 bases between them. The CDR3 covers 14 residues. Here the CDR3 DNA reads TGTGCCAGCAGCTTAGCCCCAGCGAATTCACCCCTCCACTTT. Amino acids: CASSLAPANSPLHF.

The CDR3 nucleotides read TGTGCCAGCAGCCTGACAAACTATGGCTACACCTTC. It codes for CASSLTNYGYTF. This chain uses TRBV28 with TRBJ1-2; no reliable D call. The CDR3 spans 12 residues. Trimming cost V 6 bases and J 2 bases, with 7 bases left between them. CDR1 and CDR2 from the germline V gene are MDHEN and SYDVKM.

This clone was detected only a few times. The chain is built from TRBV7-9 and TRBJ1-1; TRBD1 aligns across 7 bases. Unmatched junction bases numbered 10, after V lost 5 bases and J lost 7 bases. Germline V lookup: CDR1 SEHNR, CDR2 FQNEAQ (reference sequence). The CDR3 is made up of 14 amino acids. CDR3 bases: TGTGCCAGCAGCCGGGGACAGTCCTCAGGTGAAGCTTTCTTT. Protein: CASSRGQSSGEAFF.

The chain couples TRBV18 to TRBJ2-3; tentatively, D is TRBD2 (5 bases). This CDR3 is 15 amino acids long. V lost 0 bases to trimming and J lost 3 bases, with 10 bases between them. Germline CDR1 KGHSH, CDR2 LQKENI. CDR3 coding DNA: TGTGCCAGCTCACCACCGAGCGGAGGAACAGATACGCAGTATTTT. This translates into CASSPPSGGTDTQYF. The whole variable domain, remainder taken from reference TRBV18 and TRBJ2-3, is NAGVMQNPRHLVRRRGQEARLRCSPMKGHSHVYWYRQLPEEGLKFMVYLQKENIIDESGMPKERFSAEFPKEGPSILRIQQVVRGDSAAYFCASSPPSGGTDTQYFGPGTRLTVL.

This rearrangement joins TRBV3-1 (or the pseudogene TRBV3-2) to TRBJ1-2; D call uncertain. Looked up from germline, CDR1 is LGHDT and CDR2 is YNNKEL (reference sequence). This CDR3 has 15 amino acids. The V and J ends lost 1 base and 4 bases respectively, with 13 bases between them. The CDR3 reads CASSQGVSAGYGYTF. The CDR3, as DNA: TGTGCCAGCAGCCAAGGCGTCTCCGCGGGCTATGGCTACACCTTC.

This clone has more than one count but fewer than ten. V usage is TRBV9 and J usage is TRBJ2-1, with 8 bases matching TRBD2. From germline, CDR1 is SGDLS and CDR2 YYNGEE. The CDR3 has 13 residues. V was pared by 7 bases and J by 8 bases, with 8 bases of the junction left unmatched. The CDR3 nucleotides are TGTGCCAGCGATGACGGGGGGGCTTATGAGCAGTTCTTC. As protein: CASDDGGAYEQFF.

The V gene is TRBV6-6, the J gene TRBJ2-3; 12 nucleotides match TRBD2. The V gene end was trimmed by 5 bases and the J gene end by 0 bases; junction bases not matched to a gene: 3. The CDR3 runs 16 residues. Germline V lookup: CDR1 MNHNY, CDR2 SVGAGI (reference sequence). The CDR3 nucleotides are TGTGCCAGCAGTAAAGGACTAGCGGGGAGCACAGATACGCAGTATTTT. Translation gives CASSKGLAGSTDTQYF.

The chain uses TRBV6-2 or TRBV6-3 and TRBJ1-5; D is perhaps TRBD1 (6 bases). Per germline, CDR1 MNHEY and CDR2 SVGEGT. There are 15 residues in the CDR3. Trimming took off 5 bases at V and 5 bases at J, with 16 bases between the two ends. CDR3 DNA: TGTGCCAGCAGTCTTTCCTCGGGGACATATCAGCCCCAGCATTTT. This sequence encodes CASSLSSGTYQPQHF.

The rearrangement links TRBV9 to TRBJ2-1; TRBD2 matches at 13 bases. V lost 3 bases to trimming and J lost 9 bases; unmatched junction nucleotides: 9. The CDR3 consists of 16 residues. Germline V gene data show CDR1 as SGDLS and CDR2 as YYNGEE. The CDR3 DNA reads as TGTGCCAGCAGCGCCAGGGGACTAGCGGGGACGGGTGAGCAGTTCTTC. It encodes CASSARGLAGTGEQFF.

This chain uses TRBV7-2 with TRBJ1-4; the D gene is possibly TRBD1 (5 bases). The CDR3 contains 15 residues. The V end lost 3 bases, the J end lost 10 bases, and 18 bases lay between the germline ends. From germline, CDR1 is SGHTA and CDR2 FQGNSA. The chain's CDR3 is CASSLDPLRGGKLFF. The DNA of the CDR3 is TGTGCCAGCAGCTTGGACCCTCTTCGGGGGGGAAAACTGTTTTTT.

The rearrangement joins TRBV4-3 to TRBJ1-2, with 7 nucleotides matching TRBD1. With V trimmed by 0 bases and J by 3 bases, 7 bases remained unmatched. CDR3 length: 16 residues. Germline V gene lookup returns CDR1 LGHNA and CDR2 YSLEER. The CDR3 nucleotides read TGCGCCAGCAGCCAAGATAACAGGGGCTACTACTATGGCTACACCTTC. Protein sequence: CASSQDNRGYYYGYTF.

In its sample, this clone was seen many times. The chain recombines TRBV6-6 with TRBJ2-3; TRBD2 matches at 11 bases. The V segment lost 5 bases and the J segment 5 bases; nucleotides outside the gene matches: 18. Germline V gives CDR1 MNHNY, CDR2 SVGAGI (reference sequence). The CDR3 totals 19 residues. The CDR3 DNA sequence: TGTGCCAGCAGTCAGACCTCTTCCACGCTAGCGGGGGGTGGAGATACGCAGTATTTT. Amino acids: CASSQTSSTLAGGGDTQYF.

The rearrangement uses TRBV4-1 and TRBJ1-2; TRBD1 might be the D (5 bases). The CDR3 extends over 15 amino acids. Germline CDR1 is MGHRA and CDR2 is YSYEKL. The V end lost 0 bases, the J end lost 8 bases, and 16 bases lay between the germline ends. CDR3 residues: CASSQDLVGPVGYTF. CDR3 coding DNA: TGCGCCAGCAGCCAAGATCTAGTGGGGCCGGTAGGCTACACCTTC.

The CDR3 loop is CASSLLTGQETQYF. The CDR3 DNA reads TGCGCCAGCAGCTTACTGACAGGCCAAGAGACCCAGTACTTC. J is TRBJ2-5 and V is TRBV5-1, with D tentatively TRBD1 (6 bases). CDR3 length: 14 residues. Germline V lookup: CDR1 SGHRS, CDR2 YFSETQ. Trimming pared 2 bases from V and 1 base from J, leaving 9 bases between.

The CDR3 protein is CASSLLGGPVEAFF. CDR3 DNA: TGTGCCAGCAGCTTATTGGGAGGCCCCGTTGAAGCTTTCTTT. The chain carries TRBV7-9 and TRBJ1-1; D gene unclear. Deletions cut 2 bases from V and 7 bases from J, with 14 bases between. This CDR3 is 14 amino acids long. The germline V gene has CDR1 SEHNR and CDR2 FQNEAQ (reference sequence).

This clone was found a few times. The genes are TRBV27 and TRBJ2-3, with 9 bases identical to TRBD2. The V gene end was trimmed by 2 bases and the J gene end by 4 bases; junction bases not matched to a gene: 13. The CDR3 covers 18 residues. The germline CDR1 and CDR2 sequences are MNHEY and SMNVEV (reference sequence). The CDR3 is CASSLRPGTSFRPDTQYF. The CDR3 nucleotides are TGTGCCAGCAGTTTACGTCCCGGGACTAGCTTCCGCCCAGATACGCAGTATTTT.

CDR3 DNA sequence: TGCGCCAGCAGTCAAAGTGGGGACCAGGGGGCCTACGAGCAGTACTTC. The encoded protein is CASSQSGDQGAYEQYF. The chain recombines TRBV23-1 with TRBJ2-7, with TRBD1 identical over 7 bases. TRBV23-1 belongs to the ORF category, with a function that is uncertain. The V segment lost 2 bases and the J segment 2 bases; nucleotides outside the gene matches: 9. There are 16 residues in the CDR3.

The chain carries TRBV7-2 and TRBJ2-7, with a tentative D call TRBD2 (5 bases). This CDR3 is built from 13 residues. The V gene's germline CDR1 is SGHTA and CDR2 FQGNSA. Trimming removed 3 bases at V and 5 bases at J, with 11 bases between. The CDR3 region is CASSFYRTDEQYF. In DNA form, the CDR3 reads TGTGCCAGCAGCTTTTACCGGACTGACGAGCAGTACTTC.